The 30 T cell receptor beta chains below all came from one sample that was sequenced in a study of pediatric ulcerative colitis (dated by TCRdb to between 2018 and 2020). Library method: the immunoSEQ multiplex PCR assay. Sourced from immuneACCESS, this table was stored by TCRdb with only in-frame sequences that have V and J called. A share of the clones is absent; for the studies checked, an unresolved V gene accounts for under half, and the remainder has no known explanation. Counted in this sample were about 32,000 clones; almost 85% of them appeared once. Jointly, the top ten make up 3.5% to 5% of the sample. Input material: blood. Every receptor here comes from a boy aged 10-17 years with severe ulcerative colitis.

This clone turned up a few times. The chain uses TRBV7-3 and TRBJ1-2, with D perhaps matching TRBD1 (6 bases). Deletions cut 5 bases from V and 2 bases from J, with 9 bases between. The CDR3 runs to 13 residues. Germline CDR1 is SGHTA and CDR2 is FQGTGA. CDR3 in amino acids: CASSPDRNYGYTF. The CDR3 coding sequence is TGTGCCAGCAGCCCCGACAGGAACTATGGCTACACCTTC.

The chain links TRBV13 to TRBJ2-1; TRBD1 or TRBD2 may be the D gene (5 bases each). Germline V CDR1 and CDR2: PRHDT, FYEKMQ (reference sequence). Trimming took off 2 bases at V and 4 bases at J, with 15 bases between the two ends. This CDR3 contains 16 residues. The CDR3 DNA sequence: TGTGCCAGCAGCTTAACTCTCGGGGACGCTTACAATGAGCAGTTCTTC. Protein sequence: CASSLTLGDAYNEQFF.

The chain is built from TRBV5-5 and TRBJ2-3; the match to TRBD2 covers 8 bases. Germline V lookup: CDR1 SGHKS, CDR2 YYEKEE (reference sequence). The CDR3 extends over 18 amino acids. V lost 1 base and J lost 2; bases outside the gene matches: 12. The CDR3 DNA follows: TGTGCCAGCAGCTTGTGGCGGGGGGTGGCGGGGAACACAGATACGCAGTATTTT. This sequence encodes CASSLWRGVAGNTDTQYF. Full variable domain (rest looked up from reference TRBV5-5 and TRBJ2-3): DAGVTQSPTHLIKTRGQQVTLRCSPISGHKSVSWYQQVLGQGPQFIFQYYEKEERGRGNFPDRFSARQFPNYSSELNVNALLLGDSALYLCASSLWRGVAGNTDTQYFGPGTRLTVL.

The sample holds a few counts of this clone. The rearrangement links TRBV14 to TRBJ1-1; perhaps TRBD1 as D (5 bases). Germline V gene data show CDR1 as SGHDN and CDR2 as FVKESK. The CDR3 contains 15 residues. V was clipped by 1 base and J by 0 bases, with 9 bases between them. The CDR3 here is CASSQGPGLNTEAFF. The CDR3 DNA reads TGTGCCAGCAGCCAAGGTCCGGGACTGAACACTGAAGCTTTCTTT.

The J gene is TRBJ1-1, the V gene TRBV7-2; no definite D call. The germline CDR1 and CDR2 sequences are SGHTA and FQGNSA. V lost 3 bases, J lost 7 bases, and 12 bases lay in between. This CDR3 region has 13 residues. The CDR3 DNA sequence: TGTGCCAGCAGCTTGTATGTACAGCTTGAAGCTTTCTTT. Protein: CASSLYVQLEAFF.

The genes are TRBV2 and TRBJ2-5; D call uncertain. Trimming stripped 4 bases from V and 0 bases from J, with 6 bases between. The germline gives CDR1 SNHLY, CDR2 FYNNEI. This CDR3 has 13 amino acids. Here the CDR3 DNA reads TGTGCCAGCAGTGGGGGTAACCAAGAGACCCAGTACTTC. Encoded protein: CASSGGNQETQYF. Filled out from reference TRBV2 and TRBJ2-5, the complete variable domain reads EPEVTQTPSHQVTQMGQEVILRCVPISNHLYFYWYRQILGQKVEFLVSFYNNEISEKSEIFDDQFSVERPDGSNFTLKIRSTKLEDSAMYFCASSGGNQETQYFGPGTRLLVL.

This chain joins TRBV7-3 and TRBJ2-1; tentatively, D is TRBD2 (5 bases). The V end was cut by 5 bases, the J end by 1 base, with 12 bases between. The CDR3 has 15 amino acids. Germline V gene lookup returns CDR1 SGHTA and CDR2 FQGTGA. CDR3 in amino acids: CASSPLASSYNEQFF. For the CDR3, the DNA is TGTGCCAGCAGCCCTCTAGCTAGTTCCTACAATGAGCAGTTCTTC.

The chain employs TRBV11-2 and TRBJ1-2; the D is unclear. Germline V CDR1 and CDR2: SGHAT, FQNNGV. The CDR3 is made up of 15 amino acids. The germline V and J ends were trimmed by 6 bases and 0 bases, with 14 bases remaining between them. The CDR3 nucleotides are TGTGCCAGCAGTTTAAGCGGGCGTACTAACTATGGCTACACCTTC. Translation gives CASSLSGRTNYGYTF. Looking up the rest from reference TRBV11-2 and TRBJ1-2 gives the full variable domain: EAGVAQSPRYKIIEKRQSVAFWCNPISGHATLYWYQQILGQGPKLLIQFQNNGVVDDSQLPKDRFSAERLKGVDSTLKIQPAKLEDSAVYLCASSLSGRTNYGYTFGSGTRLTVV.

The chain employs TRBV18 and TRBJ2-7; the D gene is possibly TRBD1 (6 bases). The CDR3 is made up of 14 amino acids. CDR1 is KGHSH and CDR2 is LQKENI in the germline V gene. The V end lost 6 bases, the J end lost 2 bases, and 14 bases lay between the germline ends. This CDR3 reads CASSPGHSTYEQYF. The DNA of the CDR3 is TGTGCCAGCTCCCCGGGACACTCAACCTACGAGCAGTACTTC.

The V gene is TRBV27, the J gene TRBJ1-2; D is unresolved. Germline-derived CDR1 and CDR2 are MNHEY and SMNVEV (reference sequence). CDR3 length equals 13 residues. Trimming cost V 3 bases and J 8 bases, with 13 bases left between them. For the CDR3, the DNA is TGTGCCAGCAGTTTGGAGATGGGCGCCGGCTACACCTTC. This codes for CASSLEMGAGYTF.

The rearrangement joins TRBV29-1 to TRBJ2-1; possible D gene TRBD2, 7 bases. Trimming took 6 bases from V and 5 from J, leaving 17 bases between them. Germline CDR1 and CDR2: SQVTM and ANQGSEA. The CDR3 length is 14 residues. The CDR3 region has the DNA TGCAGCGTCGGGGGAGGGGGGGCACACAATGAGCAGTTCTTC. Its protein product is CSVGGGGAHNEQFF.

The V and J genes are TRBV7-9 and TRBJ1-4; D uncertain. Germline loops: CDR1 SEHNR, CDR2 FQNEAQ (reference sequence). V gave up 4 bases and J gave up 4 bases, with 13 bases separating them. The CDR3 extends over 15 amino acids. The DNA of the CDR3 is TGTGCCAGCAGCTCAGGAGGGATCCGTAATGAAAAACTGTTTTTT. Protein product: CASSSGGIRNEKLFF.

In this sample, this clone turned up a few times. CDR3 nucleotide sequence: TGTGCCAGCCTTGGGACCATACGGGAGCAGTACTTC. It is translated as CASLGTIREQYF. The gene calls are TRBV6-1 and TRBJ2-7; D tentatively reads TRBD1 or TRBD2 (5 bases each). The CDR3 has 12 residues. CDR1 is MNHNS and CDR2 is SASEGT in the germline V gene. V gave up 8 bases and J gave up 7 bases, with 15 bases separating them.

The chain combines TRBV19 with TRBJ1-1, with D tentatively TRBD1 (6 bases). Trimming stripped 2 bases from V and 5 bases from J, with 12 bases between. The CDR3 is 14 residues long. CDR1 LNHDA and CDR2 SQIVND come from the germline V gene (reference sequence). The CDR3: CASSILWTATEAFF. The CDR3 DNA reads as TGTGCCAGTAGTATACTATGGACAGCTACTGAAGCTTTCTTT.

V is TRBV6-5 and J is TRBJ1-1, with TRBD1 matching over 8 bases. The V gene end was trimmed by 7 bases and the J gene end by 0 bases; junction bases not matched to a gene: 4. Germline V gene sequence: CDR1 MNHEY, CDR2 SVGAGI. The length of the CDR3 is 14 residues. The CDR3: CASKRTGLNTEAFF. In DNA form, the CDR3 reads TGTGCCAGCAAACGGACAGGGTTGAACACTGAAGCTTTCTTT.

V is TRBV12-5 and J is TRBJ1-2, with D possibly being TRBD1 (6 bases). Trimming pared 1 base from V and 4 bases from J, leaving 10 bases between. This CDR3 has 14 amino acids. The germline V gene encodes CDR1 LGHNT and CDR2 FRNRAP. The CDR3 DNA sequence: TGTGCTAGTGGTTTGGAGGGCAGGGGCTATGGCTACACCTTC. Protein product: CASGLEGRGYGYTF. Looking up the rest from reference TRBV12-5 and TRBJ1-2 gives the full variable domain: DARVTQTPRHKVTEMGQEVTMRCQPILGHNTVFWYRQTMMQGLELLAYFRNRAPLDDSGMPKDRFSAEMPDATLATLKIQPSEPRDSAVYFCASGLEGRGYGYTFGSGTRLTVV.

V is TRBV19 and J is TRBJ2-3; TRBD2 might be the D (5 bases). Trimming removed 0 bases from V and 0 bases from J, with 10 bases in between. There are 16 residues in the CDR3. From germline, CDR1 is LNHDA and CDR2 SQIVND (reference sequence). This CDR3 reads CASSIDPAASTDTQYF. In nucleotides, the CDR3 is TGTGCCAGTAGTATAGATCCAGCGGCCAGCACAGATACGCAGTATTTT.

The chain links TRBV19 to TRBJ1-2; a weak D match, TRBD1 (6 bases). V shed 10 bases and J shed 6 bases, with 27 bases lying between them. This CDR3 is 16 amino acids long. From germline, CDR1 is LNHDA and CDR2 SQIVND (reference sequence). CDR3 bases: TGTGCCACCTCACCCGGGACACCGGTTTGGGTGAATGGCTACACCTTC. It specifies CATSPGTPVWVNGYTF.

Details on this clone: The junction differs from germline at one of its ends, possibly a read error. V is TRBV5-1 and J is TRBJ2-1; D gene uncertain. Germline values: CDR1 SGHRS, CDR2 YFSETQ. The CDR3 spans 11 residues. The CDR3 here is CASSSDNEQFF. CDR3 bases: TGCGCCAGCAGCTCCGACAATGAGCAGTTCTTC.

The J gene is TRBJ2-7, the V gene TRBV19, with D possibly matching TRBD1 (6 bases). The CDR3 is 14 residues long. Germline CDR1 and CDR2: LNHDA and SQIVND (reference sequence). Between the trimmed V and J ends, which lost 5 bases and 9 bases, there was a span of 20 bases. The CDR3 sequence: CASSSQDRSKGQYF. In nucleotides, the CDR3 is TGTGCCAGTAGTTCACAGGACAGATCCAAAGGGCAGTACTTC.

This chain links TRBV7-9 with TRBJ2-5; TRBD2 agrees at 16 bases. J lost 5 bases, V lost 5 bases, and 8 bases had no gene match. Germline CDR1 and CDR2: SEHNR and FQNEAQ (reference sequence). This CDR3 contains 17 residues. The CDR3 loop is CASSPGTSGGARETQYF. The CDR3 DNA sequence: TGTGCCAGCAGCCCAGGGACTAGCGGGGGGGCGAGGGAGACCCAGTACTTC.

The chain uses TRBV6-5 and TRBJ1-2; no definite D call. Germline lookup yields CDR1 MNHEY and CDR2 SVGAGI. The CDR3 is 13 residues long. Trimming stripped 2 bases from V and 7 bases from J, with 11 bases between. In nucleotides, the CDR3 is TGTGCCAGCAGTTACCAGGTCGCGAGTGGCTACACCTTC. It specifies CASSYQVASGYTF.

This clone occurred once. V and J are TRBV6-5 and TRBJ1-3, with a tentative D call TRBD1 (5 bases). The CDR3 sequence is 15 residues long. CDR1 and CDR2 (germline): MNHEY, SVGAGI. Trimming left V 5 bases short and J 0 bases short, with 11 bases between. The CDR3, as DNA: TGTGCCAGCAGTAGACGGGACCACTCTGGAAACACCATATATTTT. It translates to CASSRRDHSGNTIYF.

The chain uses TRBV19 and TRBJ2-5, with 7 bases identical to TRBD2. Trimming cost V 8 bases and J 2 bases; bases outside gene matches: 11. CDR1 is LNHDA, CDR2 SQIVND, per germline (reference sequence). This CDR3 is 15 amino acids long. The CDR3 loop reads CASGDPAGGQETQYF. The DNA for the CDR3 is TGTGCCAGTGGTGACCCTGCCGGGGGGCAAGAGACCCAGTACTTC.

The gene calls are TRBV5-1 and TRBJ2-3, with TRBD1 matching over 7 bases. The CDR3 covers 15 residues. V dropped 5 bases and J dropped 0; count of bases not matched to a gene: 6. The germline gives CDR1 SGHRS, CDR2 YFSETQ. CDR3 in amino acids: CASRPGTESTDTQYF. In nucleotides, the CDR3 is TGCGCCAGCAGACCCGGGACAGAGAGCACAGATACGCAGTATTTT.

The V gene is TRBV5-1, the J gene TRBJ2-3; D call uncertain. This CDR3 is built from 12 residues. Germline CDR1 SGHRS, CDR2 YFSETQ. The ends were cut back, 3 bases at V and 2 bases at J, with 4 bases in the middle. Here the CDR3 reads CASSSFTDTQYF. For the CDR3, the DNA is TGCGCCAGCAGCTCTTTCACAGATACGCAGTATTTT.

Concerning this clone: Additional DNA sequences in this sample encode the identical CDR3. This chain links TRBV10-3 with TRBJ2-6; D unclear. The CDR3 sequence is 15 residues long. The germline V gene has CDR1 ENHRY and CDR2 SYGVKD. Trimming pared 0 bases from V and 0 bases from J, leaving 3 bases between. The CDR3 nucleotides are TGTGCCATCAGTGAGTCCGGCTCTGGGGCCAACGTCCTGACTTTC. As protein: CAISESGSGANVLTF.

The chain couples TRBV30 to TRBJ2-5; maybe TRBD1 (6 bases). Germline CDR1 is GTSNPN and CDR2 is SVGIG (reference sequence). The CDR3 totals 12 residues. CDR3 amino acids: CASGQQQETQYF. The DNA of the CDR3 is TGTGCTTCCGGACAGCAACAAGAGACCCAGTACTTC.

CDR3 in amino acids: CASSVRLFESQYF. The CDR3 nucleotides read TGTGCCAGCAGTGTACGGCTCTTCGAATCCCAGTACTTC. The chain carries TRBV2 and TRBJ2-5; D unresolved. The V end was cut by 4 bases, the J end by 9 bases, with 15 bases between. Germline assignment: CDR1 SNHLY and CDR2 FYNNEI. This CDR3 is built from 13 residues.

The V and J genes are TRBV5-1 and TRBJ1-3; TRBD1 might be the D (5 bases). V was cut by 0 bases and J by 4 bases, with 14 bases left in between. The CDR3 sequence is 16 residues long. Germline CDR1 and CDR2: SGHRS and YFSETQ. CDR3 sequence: CASSLDGTSGGNTIYF. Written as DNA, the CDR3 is TGCGCCAGCAGCTTGGATGGGACTTCAGGGGGAAACACCATATATTTT.